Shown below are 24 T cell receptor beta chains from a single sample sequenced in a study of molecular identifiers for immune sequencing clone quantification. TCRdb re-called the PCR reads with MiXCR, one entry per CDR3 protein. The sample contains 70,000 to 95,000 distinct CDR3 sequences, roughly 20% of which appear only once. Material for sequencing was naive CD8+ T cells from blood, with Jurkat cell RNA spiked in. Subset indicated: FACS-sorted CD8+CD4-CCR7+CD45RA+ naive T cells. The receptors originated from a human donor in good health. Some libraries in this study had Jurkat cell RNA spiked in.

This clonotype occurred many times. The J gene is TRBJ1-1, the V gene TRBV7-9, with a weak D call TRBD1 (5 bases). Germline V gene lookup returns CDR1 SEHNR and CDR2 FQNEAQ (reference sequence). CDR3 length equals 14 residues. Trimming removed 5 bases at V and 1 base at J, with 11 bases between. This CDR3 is CASSPGFANTEAFF. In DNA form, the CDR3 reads TGTGCCAGCAGCCCAGGGTTTGCGAACACTGAAGCTTTCTTT.

For the CDR3, the DNA is TGTGCCAGCAGTTTAGCCAGGGCCACCGGGGAGCTGTTTTTT. Amino acids: CASSLARATGELFF. The rearrangement uses TRBV12-3 or TRBV12-4 and TRBJ2-2; D perhaps matches TRBD1 (5 bases). The CDR3 totals 14 residues. V lost 0 bases and J lost 4, with 6 bases in between.

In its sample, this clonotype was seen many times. The DNA for the CDR3 is TGTGCCAGCAGCCCGGAACCGGGACTAGGGGACCGGTCGTACCAAGAGACCCAGTACTTC. Translation gives CASSPEPGLGDRSYQETQYF. The chain couples TRBV7-9 to TRBJ2-5, with 8 bases identical to TRBD2. Per the germline V gene, CDR1 is SEHNR and CDR2 is FQNEAQ (reference sequence). The CDR3 has 20 amino acids. The J segment lost 0 bases and the V segment lost 5 bases, leaving 20 bases of the junction unmatched. The full variable domain, rest sourced from reference TRBV7-9 and TRBJ2-5, is DTGVSQNPRHKITKRGQNVTFRCDPISEHNRLYWYRQTLGQGPEFLTYFQNEAQLEKSRLLSDRFSAERPKGSFSTLEIQRTEQGDSAMYLCASSPEPGLGDRSYQETQYFGPGTRLLVL.

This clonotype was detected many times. The CDR3 coding sequence is TGTGCCAGCAGCCCAGGACTAGCGGGGGGCAGCACAGATACGCAGTATTTT. Its protein is CASSPGLAGGSTDTQYF. This chain links TRBV3-1 with TRBJ2-3; TRBD2 agrees at 14 bases. Germline assignment: CDR1 LGHDT and CDR2 YNNKEL (reference sequence). The J segment lost 0 bases and the V segment lost 4 bases, leaving 3 bases of the junction unmatched. The CDR3 is 17 amino acids.

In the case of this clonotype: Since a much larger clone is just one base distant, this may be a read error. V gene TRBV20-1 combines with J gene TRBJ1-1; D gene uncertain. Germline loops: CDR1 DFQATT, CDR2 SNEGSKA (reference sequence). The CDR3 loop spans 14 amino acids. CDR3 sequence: CSASRDEMNTEASF. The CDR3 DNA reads TGCAGTGCTAGTAGGGATGAGATGAACACTGAAGCTTCCTTT.

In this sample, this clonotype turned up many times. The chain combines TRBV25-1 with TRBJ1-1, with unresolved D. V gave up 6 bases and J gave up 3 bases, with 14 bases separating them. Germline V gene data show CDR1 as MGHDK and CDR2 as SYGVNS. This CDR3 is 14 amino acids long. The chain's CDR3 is CASRKINDDTEAFF. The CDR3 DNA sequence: TGTGCCAGCAGGAAGATTAACGACGACACTGAAGCTTTCTTT.

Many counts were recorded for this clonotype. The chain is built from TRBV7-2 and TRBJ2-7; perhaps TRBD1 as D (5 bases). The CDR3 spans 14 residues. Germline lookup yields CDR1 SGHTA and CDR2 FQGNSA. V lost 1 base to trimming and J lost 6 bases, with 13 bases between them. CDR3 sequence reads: CASSLDASGLEQYF. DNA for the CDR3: TGTGCCAGCAGCTTAGACGCGTCAGGGCTCGAGCAGTACTTC. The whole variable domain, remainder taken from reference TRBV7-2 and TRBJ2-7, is GAGVSQSPSNKVTEKGKDVELRCDPISGHTALYWYRQSLGQGLEFLIYFQGNSAPDKSGLPSDRFSAERTGGSVSTLTIQRTQQEDSAVYLCASSLDASGLEQYFGPGTRLTVT.

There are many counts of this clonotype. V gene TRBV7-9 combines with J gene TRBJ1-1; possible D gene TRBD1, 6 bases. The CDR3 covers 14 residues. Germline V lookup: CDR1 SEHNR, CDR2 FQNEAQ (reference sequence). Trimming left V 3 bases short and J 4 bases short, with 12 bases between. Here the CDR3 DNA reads TGTGCCAGCAGCTTCCAGGGGCGAGGCACTGAAGCTTTCTTT. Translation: CASSFQGRGTEAFF.

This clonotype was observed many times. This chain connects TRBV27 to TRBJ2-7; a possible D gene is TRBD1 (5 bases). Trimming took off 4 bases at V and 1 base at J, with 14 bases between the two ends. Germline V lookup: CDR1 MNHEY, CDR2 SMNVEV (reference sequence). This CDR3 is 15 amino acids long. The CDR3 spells CASSYAGQASYEQYF. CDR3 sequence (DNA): TGTGCCAGCAGTTACGCAGGGCAGGCGTCCTACGAGCAGTACTTC.

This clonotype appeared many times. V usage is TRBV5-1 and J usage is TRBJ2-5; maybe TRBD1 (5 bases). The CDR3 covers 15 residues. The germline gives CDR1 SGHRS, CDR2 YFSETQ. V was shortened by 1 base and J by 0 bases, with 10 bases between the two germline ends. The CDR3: CASSLSLGDQETQYF. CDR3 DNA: TGCGCCAGCAGCTTGTCTTTAGGGGACCAAGAGACCCAGTACTTC.

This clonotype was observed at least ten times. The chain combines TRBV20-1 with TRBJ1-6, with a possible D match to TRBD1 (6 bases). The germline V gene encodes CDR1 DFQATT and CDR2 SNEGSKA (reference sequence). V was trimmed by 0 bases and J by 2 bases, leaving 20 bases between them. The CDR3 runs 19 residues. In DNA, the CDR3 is TGCAGTGCTAGAGATTTAACACAGGGCGTCGTCCCCTATAATTCACCCCTCCACTTT. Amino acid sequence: CSARDLTQGVVPYNSPLHF.

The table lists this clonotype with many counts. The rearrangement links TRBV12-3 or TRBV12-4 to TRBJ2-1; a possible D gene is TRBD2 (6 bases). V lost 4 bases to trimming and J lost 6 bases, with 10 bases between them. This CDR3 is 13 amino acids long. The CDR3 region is CASSSAGSNEQFF. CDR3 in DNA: TGTGCCAGCAGTTCTGCCGGGAGCAATGAGCAGTTCTTC.

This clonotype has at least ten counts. The CDR3 sequence: CAWSPDQLAGGHEQFF. As DNA, the CDR3 is TGTGCCTGGAGTCCCGACCAACTAGCGGGAGGGCATGAGCAGTTCTTC. The chain uses TRBV30 and TRBJ2-1; TRBD2 matches 13 bases. Trimming at V came to 2 bases and at J to 8 bases, leaving 9 bases not matched to a gene. This CDR3 is built from 16 residues. Germline CDR1 GTSNPN, CDR2 SVGIG (reference sequence). Full variable domain (missing parts from reference TRBV30 and TRBJ2-1): SQTIHQWPATLVQPVGSPLSLECTVEGTSNPNLYWYRQAAGRGLQLLFYSVGIGQISSEVPQNLSASRPQDRQFILSSKKLLLSDSGFYLCAWSPDQLAGGHEQFFGPGTRLTVL.

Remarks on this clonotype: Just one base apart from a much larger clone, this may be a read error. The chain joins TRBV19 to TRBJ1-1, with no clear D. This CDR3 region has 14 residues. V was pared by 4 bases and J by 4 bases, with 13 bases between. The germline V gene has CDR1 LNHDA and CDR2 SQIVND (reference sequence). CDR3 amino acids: CASSTRGGSTEAFF. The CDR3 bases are TGTGCCAGTAGTACCCGGGGAGGGAGCACTGAAGCTTTCTTT.

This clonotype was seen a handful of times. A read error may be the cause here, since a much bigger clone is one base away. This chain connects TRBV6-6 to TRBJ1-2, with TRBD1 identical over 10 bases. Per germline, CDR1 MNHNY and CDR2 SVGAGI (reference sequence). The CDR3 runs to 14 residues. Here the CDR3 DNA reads TGTGCCAGCAGTCCGGGACAGGGGCACTATGGCTACGCCTTC. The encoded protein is CASSPGQGHYGYAF.

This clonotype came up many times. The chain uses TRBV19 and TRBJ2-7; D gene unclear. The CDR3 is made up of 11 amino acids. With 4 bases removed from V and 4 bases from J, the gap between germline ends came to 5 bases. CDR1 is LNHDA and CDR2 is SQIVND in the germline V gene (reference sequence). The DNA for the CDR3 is TGTGCCAGTAGTACAGGTTACGAGCAGTACTTC. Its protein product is CASSTGYEQYF.

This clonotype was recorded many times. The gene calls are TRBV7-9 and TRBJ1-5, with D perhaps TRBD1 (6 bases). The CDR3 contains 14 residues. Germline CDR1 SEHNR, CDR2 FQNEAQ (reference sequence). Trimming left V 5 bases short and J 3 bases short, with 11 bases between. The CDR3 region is CASSLSGVNQPQHF. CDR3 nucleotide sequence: TGTGCCAGCAGCCTATCAGGGGTCAATCAGCCCCAGCATTTT.

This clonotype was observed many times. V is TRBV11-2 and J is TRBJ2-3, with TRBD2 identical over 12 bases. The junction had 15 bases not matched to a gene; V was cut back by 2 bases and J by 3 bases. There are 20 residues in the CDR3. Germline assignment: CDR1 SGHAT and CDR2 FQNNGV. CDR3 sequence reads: CASSLSVTLTSGSLTDTQYF. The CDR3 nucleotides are TGTGCCAGCAGCTTAAGCGTGACCCTGACTAGCGGGAGTTTGACAGATACGCAGTATTTT.

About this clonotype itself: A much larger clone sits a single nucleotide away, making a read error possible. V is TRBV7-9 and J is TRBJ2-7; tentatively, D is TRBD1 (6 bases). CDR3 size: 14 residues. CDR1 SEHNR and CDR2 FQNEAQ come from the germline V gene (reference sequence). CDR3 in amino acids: CASSLANRVYGQYF. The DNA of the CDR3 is TGTGCCAGCAGCTTAGCGAACAGGGTTTACGGGCAGTACTTC.

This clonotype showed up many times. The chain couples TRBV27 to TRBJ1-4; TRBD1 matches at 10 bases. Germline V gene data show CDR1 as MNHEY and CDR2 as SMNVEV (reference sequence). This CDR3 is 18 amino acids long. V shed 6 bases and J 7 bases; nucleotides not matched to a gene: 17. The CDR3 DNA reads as TGTGCCAGCAGCACCACCGGGACAGGGGATTTGACGGGTGAAAAACTGTTTTTT. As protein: CASSTTGTGDLTGEKLFF. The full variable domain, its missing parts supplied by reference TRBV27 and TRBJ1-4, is EAQVTQNPRYLITVTGKKLTVTCSQNMNHEYMSWYRQDPGLGLRQIYYSMNVEVTDKGDVPEGYKVSRKEKRNFPLILESPSPNQTSLYFCASSTTGTGDLTGEKLFFGSGTQLSVL.

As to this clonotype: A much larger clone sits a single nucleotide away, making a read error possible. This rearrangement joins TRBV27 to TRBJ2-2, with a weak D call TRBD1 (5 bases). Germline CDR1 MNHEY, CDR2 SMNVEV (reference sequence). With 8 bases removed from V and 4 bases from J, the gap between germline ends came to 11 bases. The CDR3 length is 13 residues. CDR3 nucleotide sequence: TGTGCCAGCGGTCCCAGGGTCACCGGGGAGCTGTTTTTT. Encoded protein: CASGPRVTGELFF.

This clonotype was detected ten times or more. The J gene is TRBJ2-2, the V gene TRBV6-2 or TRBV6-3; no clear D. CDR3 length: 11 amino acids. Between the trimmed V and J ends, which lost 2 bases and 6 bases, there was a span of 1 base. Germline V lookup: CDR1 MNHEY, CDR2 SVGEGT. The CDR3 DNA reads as TGTGCCAGCAGTTACGCCGGGGAGCTGTTTTTT. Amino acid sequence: CASSYAGELFF.

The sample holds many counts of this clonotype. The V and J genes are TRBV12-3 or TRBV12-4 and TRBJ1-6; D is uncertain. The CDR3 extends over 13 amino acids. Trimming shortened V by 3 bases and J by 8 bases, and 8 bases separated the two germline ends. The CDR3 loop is CASSFEGYSPLHF. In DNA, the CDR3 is TGTGCCAGCAGTTTTGAGGGTTATTCACCCCTCCACTTT.

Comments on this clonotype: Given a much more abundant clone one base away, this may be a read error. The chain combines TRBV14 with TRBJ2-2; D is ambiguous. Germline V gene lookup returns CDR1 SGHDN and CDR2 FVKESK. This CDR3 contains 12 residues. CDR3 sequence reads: CACSQPSGELFF. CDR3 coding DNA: TGTGCCTGCAGCCAACCTTCCGGGGAGCTGTTTTTT.